Sequencing of this TCR beta chain was carried out in a study of glioma-infiltrating T cells after dendritic cell vaccination. Across the study: Dendritic cell vaccination trial patients had either newly diagnosed or recurrent glioblastoma. General study findings and limits: Higher pretreatment TIL content predicted longer progression-free time and survival.

Up to about 2 ug genomic DNA was used for TCRB CDR3 amplification. Data came from immunoSEQ multiplex PCR; TCRdb stores just in-frame clones and leaves some out. The sample carries 50,000 to 70,000 clones, around 83% recorded once. The time point was: after dendritic cell vaccination, including at tumor progression/relapse. Patients had residual fresh-frozen tumor tissue and more than two years of survival data. The CDR3 is made up of 13 amino acids. The junction had 1 base not matched to a gene; V was cut back by 2 bases and J by 4 bases. Germline loops: CDR1 SQVTM, CDR2 ANQGSEA. A remark on this clone: Its antigen is unknown.

The rearrangement joins TRBV29-1 to TRBJ1-1, with 10 bases fitting TRBD1. The sequence was obtained from a human donor with glioblastoma. The sequencing used blood, collected after dendritic cell vaccination. The CDR3 reads CSVEWTGGTEAFF. Here the CDR3 DNA reads TGCAGCGTTGAATGGACAGGGGGCACTGAAGCTTTCTTT. Using reference TRBV29-1 and TRBJ1-1 for the parts outside the CDR3, the full variable domain is SAVISQKPSRDICQRGTSLTIQCQVDSQVTMMFWYRQQPGQSLTLIATANQGSEATYESGFVIDKFPISRPNLTFSTLTVSNMSPEDSSIYLCSVEWTGGTEAFFGQGTRLTVV.